The T cell receptor beta chain under discussion was sequenced for a study of tumor-infiltrating lymphocytes in localized non-small cell lung cancer. Study-wide context: Tumor tissue and non-adjacent uninvolved lung came from each patient.

Germline V gene lookup returns CDR1 ENHRY and CDR2 SYGVKD. V shed 0 bases, J shed 6 bases, and the junction held 4 bases outside the gene matches. The CDR3 totals 14 residues. Note on this clone: Its antigen is not known.

The table came from immunoSEQ multiplex PCR; TCRdb's copy has only in-frame clones and leaves some out. The sample includes 20,000 to 25,000 clones, roughly 63% seen only once; the top ten take approximately 14%. Study-wide findings and caveats: Compared with uninvolved lung, tumors showed higher T cell infiltration by TCRbeta sequencing. Immunotypes IM1 and IM2 had similar TCR-derived T-cell fractions.

The sequenced material came from lung tumor tissue. The source of this sequence is a human donor with non-small cell lung cancer. The V gene is TRBV10-3, the J gene TRBJ1-2, with 7 bases lining up with TRBD1. The CDR3 nucleotides are TGTGCCATCAGTGAGTCAGGGGGCTTACATGGCTACACCTTC. As protein: CAISESGGLHGYTF.